Presented here are 23 T cell receptor beta chains from one specimen sequenced in a study of CD8 T cells in ankylosing spondylitis. TCRdb re-analysed the 5' RACE reads in MiXCR, keeping a single row per CDR3 protein. Among 310,000 or so distinct CDR3 sequences listed, about 19% were seen once. The specimen was blood, either unsorted or a sorted T cell fraction (not recorded which). These receptors were taken from a male donor with ankylosing spondylitis or in good health (not recorded which).

The chain joins TRBV11-2 to TRBJ2-3; 11 nucleotides line up with TRBD2. Germline V lookup: CDR1 SGHAT, CDR2 FQNNGV. CDR3 length equals 18 residues. V lost 5 bases and J lost 0; bases outside the gene matches: 10. The CDR3 sequence is CASSRLAGGRTSTDTQYF. CDR3 nucleotides: TGTGCCAGCAGCCGATTAGCGGGGGGGAGAACTAGCACAGATACGCAGTATTTT.

This chain uses TRBV2 with TRBJ2-1, with TRBD1 as a possible D gene (6 bases). The CDR3 has 14 residues. The germline V and J ends were trimmed by 8 bases and 2 bases, with 13 bases remaining between them. The V gene's germline CDR1 is SNHLY and CDR2 FYNNEI. CDR3 sequence (DNA): TGTGCCAGCCAAACAGGGAAGGCCTACAATGAGCAGTTCTTC. Translated: CASQTGKAYNEQFF. Variable domain in full (rest from reference TRBV2 and TRBJ2-1): EPEVTQTPSHQVTQMGQEVILRCVPISNHLYFYWYRQILGQKVEFLVSFYNNEISEKSEIFDDQFSVERPDGSNFTLKIRSTKLEDSAMYFCASQTGKAYNEQFFGPGTRLTVL.

This clonotype was recorded a few times. The V gene is TRBV20-1, the J gene TRBJ2-3; TRBD2 matches 7 bases. With V trimmed by 0 bases and J by 0 bases, 6 bases remained unmatched. Germline V gene lookup returns CDR1 DFQATT and CDR2 SNEGSKA (reference sequence). This CDR3 spans 16 amino acids. The CDR3 is CSARDPGEGSTDTQYF. DNA of the CDR3: TGCAGTGCTAGAGATCCGGGGGAGGGGAGCACAGATACGCAGTATTTT.

The chain uses TRBV25-1 and TRBJ2-2; tentative D call: TRBD1 (5 bases). In germline, CDR1 is MGHDK, CDR2 SYGVNS. The V end was cut by 5 bases, the J end by 1 base, with 11 bases between. The CDR3 sequence is 15 residues long. The CDR3: CASSMAGMNTGELFF. CDR3 in DNA: TGTGCCAGCAGTATGGCAGGGATGAACACCGGGGAGCTGTTTTTT.

The rearrangement uses TRBV29-1 and TRBJ2-2, with unresolved D. This CDR3 contains 12 residues. The germline CDR1 and CDR2 sequences are SQVTM and ANQGSEA. The V gene lost 4 bases and the J gene lost 1 base, with 4 bases spanning the gap. CDR3 sequence reads: CSVGWNTGELFF. The CDR3 DNA is TGCAGCGTTGGGTGGAACACCGGGGAGCTGTTTTTT.

This clonotype was counted between two and nine times. The chain carries TRBV5-1 and TRBJ2-5; 7 nucleotides align to TRBD2. Per germline, CDR1 SGHRS and CDR2 YFSETQ. The J segment lost 7 bases and the V segment lost 4 bases, leaving 7 bases of the junction unmatched. The CDR3 totals 13 residues. The CDR3 region has the DNA TGCGCCAGCAGCCCAGCCCCGGGGGGGACCCAGTACTTC. It codes for CASSPAPGGTQYF.

The gene calls are TRBV2 and TRBJ2-2; 11 bases agree with TRBD2. The CDR3 has 16 residues. Germline V gives CDR1 SNHLY, CDR2 FYNNEI. Losses at the gene ends were 5 bases for V and 3 bases for J; bases not matched to a gene: 5. Written as DNA, the CDR3 is TGTGCCAGCAGTCCCTTAGCGGGAGGGGACACCGGGGAGCTGTTTTTT. This gives the protein CASSPLAGGDTGELFF.

This CDR3 reads CATTLLAGEDGTDTQYF. CDR3 sequence (DNA): TGTGCCACAACCTTACTAGCGGGAGAGGATGGCACAGATACGCAGTATTTT. V usage is TRBV10-3 and J usage is TRBJ2-3; 11 nucleotides line up with TRBD2. Trimming cost V 10 bases and J 1 base; bases outside gene matches: 13. The CDR3 covers 17 residues. The germline CDR1 and CDR2 sequences are ENHRY and SYGVKD.

The V gene is TRBV18, the J gene TRBJ1-4, with 8 bases lining up with TRBD1. The J segment lost 5 bases and the V segment lost 5 bases, leaving 7 bases of the junction unmatched. CDR3 length: 15 residues. CDR1 and CDR2 from the germline V gene are KGHSH and LQKENI. CDR3 DNA sequence: TGTGCCAGCTCAGAATTCAGGGGGCCCAATGAAAAACTGTTTTTT. It is translated as CASSEFRGPNEKLFF.

The chain uses TRBV11-2 and TRBJ2-6; 10 nucleotides agree with TRBD1. The CDR3 loop spans 19 amino acids. The V gene's germline CDR1 is SGHAT and CDR2 FQNNGV. J was trimmed by 0 bases and V by 5 bases; bases with no gene match: 10. In DNA form, the CDR3 reads TGTGCCAGCAGCCGAGGCCGGGACAGGGGTTACTCTGGGGCCAACGTCCTGACTTTC. Translated, it gives CASSRGRDRGYSGANVLTF.

In its sample, this clonotype was seen a few times. This chain uses TRBV7-8 with TRBJ2-5; TRBD1 matches 12 bases. With V trimmed by 5 bases and J by 5 bases, 9 bases remained unmatched. Germline assignment: CDR1 SGHVS and CDR2 FQNEAQ. The CDR3 spans 16 residues. The CDR3 sequence: CASSPGDRGRWETQYF. In nucleotides, the CDR3 is TGTGCCAGCAGCCCCGGGGACAGGGGGCGTTGGGAGACCCAGTACTTC.

The V gene is TRBV3-1, the J gene TRBJ2-5, with 10 bases that match TRBD1. The CDR3 has 16 amino acids. Trimming cost V 4 bases and J 6 bases; bases outside gene matches: 11. Germline values: CDR1 LGHDT, CDR2 YNNKEL (reference sequence). DNA of the CDR3: TGTGCCAGCAGCCGGGGTTCGACAGGGGGCGTTCAGACCCAGTACTTC. It yields the protein CASSRGSTGGVQTQYF.

This clonotype was counted many times. V usage is TRBV20-1 and J usage is TRBJ1-4; 12 nucleotides align to TRBD1. This CDR3 is 16 amino acids long. Germline loops: CDR1 DFQATT, CDR2 SNEGSKA (reference sequence). V lost 4 bases, J lost 3 bases, and 6 bases stayed unmatched. The CDR3 DNA is TGCAGTGCTACCGGGACAGGGGGCTTAGCTAATGAAAAACTGTTTTTT. Its protein product is CSATGTGGLANEKLFF.

This clonotype was counted at least ten times. The genes are TRBV7-6 and TRBJ2-3, with 9 bases fitting TRBD2. The CDR3 spans 16 residues. V shed 2 bases, J shed 1 base, and the junction held 4 bases outside the gene matches. Germline CDR1 and CDR2: SGHVS and FNYEAQ. The CDR3: CASSLIPSGGTDTQYF. The CDR3 coding sequence is TGTGCCAGCAGCTTAATCCCTAGCGGGGGCACAGATACGCAGTATTTT.

This clonotype was detected ten times or more. The V and J genes are TRBV7-2 and TRBJ2-5; TRBD2 aligns across 9 bases. V was pared by 0 bases and J by 5 bases, with 1 base of the junction left unmatched. Germline V gene lookup returns CDR1 SGHTA and CDR2 FQGNSA. This CDR3 has 14 residues. The CDR3 sequence is CASSLAGLAETQYF. The CDR3 DNA follows: TGTGCCAGCAGCTTAGCGGGACTAGCCGAGACCCAGTACTTC.

This clonotype was seen many times. The rearrangement uses TRBV10-3 and TRBJ2-7; a possible D gene is TRBD1 (6 bases). Germline lookup yields CDR1 ENHRY and CDR2 SYGVKD. This CDR3 comprises 15 residues. The V end lost 0 bases, the J end lost 2 bases, and 11 bases lay between the germline ends. The CDR3, as DNA: TGTGCCATCAGTGAGTCGGTAGGGGGTACCTACGAGCAGTACGTC. Protein sequence: CAISESVGGTYEQYV.

The V call is TRBV21-1, the J call TRBJ2-1; the tabulated D call, TRBD1, remains unverified against the DNA. TRBV21-1 is a pseudogene segment. The CDR3 covers 16 residues. CDR3 amino acids: CASSKAYPRGPDEQFF. For the CDR3, the DNA is TGTGCCAGCAGCAAAGCCTATCCGCGGGGACCGGATGAGCAGTTCTTC.

V is TRBV5-1 and J is TRBJ2-3; 8 positions match TRBD1. CDR1 is SGHRS and CDR2 is YFSETQ in the germline V gene. The CDR3 is made up of 14 amino acids. J was trimmed by 6 bases and V by 4 bases; bases with no gene match: 7. CDR3 residues: CASSPTGVLDTQYF. The CDR3 DNA follows: TGCGCCAGCAGCCCGACAGGGGTGCTTGATACGCAGTATTTT.

This clonotype showed up just a few times. The chain has TRBV20-1 and TRBJ1-1; D possibly corresponds to TRBD1 (6 bases). This CDR3 spans 13 amino acids. Trimming removed 6 bases at V and 6 bases at J, with 17 bases between. Germline CDR1 and CDR2: DFQATT and SNEGSKA (reference sequence). As DNA, the CDR3 is TGCAGTGCCAGCCTAGGGGGGTTGGCTGAAGCTTTCTTT. This gives the protein CSASLGGLAEAFF.

The V call is TRBV11-2, the J call TRBJ2-2, with unresolved D. Germline V gene sequence: CDR1 SGHAT, CDR2 FQNNGV. Between the trimmed V and J ends, which lost 5 bases and 3 bases, there was a span of 4 bases. This CDR3 contains 12 residues. The DNA for the CDR3 is TGTGCCAGCAGCGACGACACCGGGGAGCTGTTTTTT. As protein: CASSDDTGELFF.

This clonotype came up many times. The genes are TRBV12-3 or TRBV12-4 and TRBJ2-7, with D possibly being TRBD2 (6 bases). V lost 3 bases and J 0 bases, leaving 6 bases between the germline ends. The CDR3 loop spans 13 amino acids. The CDR3 loop reads CASSFGSSYEQYV. The CDR3 DNA follows: TGTGCCAGCAGTTTCGGGAGCTCCTACGAGCAGTACGTC.

V is TRBV6-2 or TRBV6-3 and J is TRBJ2-6; D remains ambiguous. Germline V gene lookup returns CDR1 MNHEY and CDR2 SVGEGT. CDR3 size: 16 residues. V lost 9 bases to trimming and J lost 1 base, with 16 bases between them. As DNA, the CDR3 is TGTGCCAGTTATTTCCGCCCTCTTTCTGGGGCCAACGTCCTGACTTTC. Translated: CASYFRPLSGANVLTF.

CDR3 sequence: CASSQDGGVTQYF. The CDR3 DNA sequence: TGCGCCAGCAGCCAGGATGGCGGGGTGACCCAGTACTTC. J is TRBJ2-5 and V is TRBV4-1; TRBD2 might be the D (6 bases). The CDR3 loop spans 13 amino acids. Trimming stripped 3 bases from V and 7 bases from J, with 12 bases between. Germline-derived CDR1 and CDR2 are MGHRA and YSYEKL.